Given below is one TCR beta chain in context. Its antigen is as yet unknown. The method was immunoSEQ multiplex PCR; TCRdb's version includes in-frame clones alone and lacks a portion of them. The sample consists of approximately 120,000 clones, approximately 94% of them appearing once. The sample originates from a study of graft-versus-host responses after intestinal transplantation. Study as a whole: Uniformly, recipients were administered anti-thymocyte globulin induction with subsequent tacrolimus and steroids for around three years.

Study-wide results and limits: GvH clones surfaced in recipient marrow, some emerging earlier in ileum or blood.

With 5 bases removed from V and 10 bases from J, the gap between germline ends came to 17 bases. Germline V gene lookup returns CDR1 WNHNN and CDR2 SYGVQD (reference sequence). The CDR3 spans 13 residues. This receptor was taken from a human donor who received an intestinal transplant. Material: unstimulated CD4+ T cells sorted from spleen or lymph node cells, obtained before intestinal transplant. The chain employs TRBV10-1 and TRBJ1-1; D not certain. As DNA, the CDR3 is TGCGCCAGCAGTCCCGGACCCGAGGCAGGAGCTTTCTTT. Its translation: CASSPGPEAGAFF.